The 23 T cell receptor beta chains below all came from one sample that was sequenced in a study of T cell responses to AZD1222 COVID-19 vaccine. TCRdb's copy holds only in-frame clones and misses some; the assay was immunoSEQ multiplex PCR. The table lists some 120,000 clones, roughly 93% of them singletons. Source: peripheral blood, taken on day 0 of AZD1222 vaccination. These receptors came from an adult in good health.

The chain combines TRBV9 with TRBJ1-3; weak D call: TRBD1 (5 bases). The CDR3 consists of 15 residues. In germline, CDR1 is SGDLS, CDR2 YYNGEE. V was pared by 7 bases and J by 7 bases, with 21 bases between. For the CDR3, the DNA is TGTGCCAGCGGTAAAGGGGCCCTCCTCGGGAACACCATATATTTT. The encoded protein is CASGKGALLGNTIYF.

V and J are TRBV27 and TRBJ1-2, with D possibly TRBD1 on 5 matching bases. Per the germline V gene, CDR1 is MNHEY and CDR2 is SMNVEV (reference sequence). The V end was cut by 5 bases, the J end by 3 bases, with 16 bases between. This CDR3 is 15 amino acids long. CDR3: CASSSSPSGYYGYTF. The CDR3 DNA is TGTGCCAGCAGTAGCAGCCCTTCAGGGTACTATGGCTACACCTTC.

The chain employs TRBV6-5 and TRBJ2-7; a possible D gene is TRBD1 (6 bases). The CDR3 covers 14 residues. The V gene's germline CDR1 is MNHEY and CDR2 SVGAGI. The V end was cut by 3 bases, the J end by 1 base, with 10 bases between. CDR3 in DNA: TGTGCCAGCAGTTATTCCAGGGGTTCCTACGAGCAGTACTTC. It yields the protein CASSYSRGSYEQYF.

This clone was found once. This chain uses TRBV4-2 with TRBJ1-5, with 7 bases that match TRBD1. J lost 7 bases, V lost 0 bases, and 6 bases had no gene match. CDR1 is LGHNA and CDR2 is YNFKEQ in the germline V gene. The CDR3 spans 15 residues. CDR3: CASSQDNRGGQPQHF. The CDR3 region has the DNA TGTGCCAGCAGCCAAGATAACAGGGGAGGACAGCCCCAGCATTTT.

This clone was seen a single time. V and J are TRBV4-2 and TRBJ2-7; 12 nucleotides align to TRBD2. The CDR3 sequence is 15 residues long. Trimming took 2 bases from V and 4 from J; bases not matched to a gene: 3. Germline CDR1 and CDR2: LGHNA and YNFKEQ. The DNA of the CDR3 is TGTGCCAGCAGCCAAACCGGACTAGCGGGATACGAGCAGTACTTC. Its translation: CASSQTGLAGYEQYF.

The rearrangement joins TRBV6-5 to TRBJ1-6, with D hard to call. Germline V lookup: CDR1 MNHEY, CDR2 SVGAGI. V lost 0 bases and J 4 bases, leaving 7 bases between the germline ends. There are 15 residues in the CDR3. CDR3 sequence (DNA): TGTGCCAGCAGTTACTCGCTGGGATATAATTCACCCCTCCACTTT. It specifies CASSYSLGYNSPLHF.

This chain links TRBV19 with TRBJ1-5; tentative D call: TRBD1 (6 bases). This CDR3 is built from 15 residues. The germline gives CDR1 LNHDA, CDR2 SQIVND (reference sequence). Trimming stripped 6 bases from V and 5 bases from J, with 17 bases between. The CDR3 DNA is TGTGCCAGTAGACCGGACAGCGGGATTTATCAGCCCCAGCATTTT. Protein product: CASRPDSGIYQPQHF.

V is TRBV4-3 and J is TRBJ1-2; a possible D gene is TRBD1 (5 bases). V lost 0 bases and J 5 bases, leaving 7 bases between the germline ends. The CDR3 contains 13 residues. Germline V gene data show CDR1 as LGHNA and CDR2 as YSLEER. CDR3: CASSQDSGYGYTF. CDR3 bases: TGCGCCAGCAGCCAAGATTCAGGGTATGGCTACACCTTC.

This chain connects TRBV5-4 to TRBJ2-7, with 9 bases that match TRBD2. The CDR3 consists of 16 residues. Germline loops: CDR1 SGHNT, CDR2 YYREEE (reference sequence). V lost 4 bases to trimming and J lost 6 bases; unmatched junction nucleotides: 14. This CDR3 is CASSNRLGAGGAEQYF. The CDR3 DNA sequence: TGTGCCAGCAGCAACCGTCTCGGGGCGGGAGGGGCCGAGCAGTACTTC.

This clone was recorded only once. This chain uses TRBV4-2 with TRBJ2-5; unclear D gene. Trimming shortened V by 1 base and J by 5 bases, and 8 bases separated the two germline ends. CDR1 is LGHNA and CDR2 is YNFKEQ in the germline V gene. The CDR3 spans 13 residues. CDR3 region: CASSQAAHETQYF. For the CDR3, the DNA is TGTGCCAGCAGCCAAGCGGCCCACGAGACCCAGTACTTC.

The chain couples TRBV7-8 to TRBJ2-7; D is possibly TRBD2 (5 bases). The CDR3 extends over 13 amino acids. The V gene lost 1 base and the J gene lost 3 bases, with 7 bases spanning the gap. Germline values: CDR1 SGHVS, CDR2 FQNEAQ. The CDR3 here is CASSLELVYEQYF. The DNA for the CDR3 is TGTGCCAGCAGCTTAGAACTAGTCTACGAGCAGTACTTC.

This chain connects TRBV18 to TRBJ2-7; 7 nucleotides agree with TRBD1. The CDR3 covers 14 residues. The germline V gene has CDR1 KGHSH and CDR2 LQKENI. V was pared by 3 bases and J by 3 bases, with 5 bases of the junction left unmatched. The CDR3, as DNA: TGTGCCAGCTCACCGGACAGGACTGTCTACGAGCAGTACTTC. This translates into CASSPDRTVYEQYF.

CDR3 sequence reads: CASSLVGGNTGELFF. As DNA, the CDR3 is TGTGCCAGCAGCTTAGTTGGGGGGAACACCGGGGAGCTGTTTTTT. The rearrangement links TRBV7-9 to TRBJ2-2; D might be TRBD1 or TRBD2, each matching 5 bases. This CDR3 is built from 15 residues. Per the germline V gene, CDR1 is SEHNR and CDR2 is FQNEAQ (reference sequence). V was trimmed by 1 base and J by 1 base, leaving 7 bases between them.

This chain uses TRBV28 with TRBJ2-1; 8 bases are a match to TRBD2. Germline CDR1 is MDHEN and CDR2 is SYDVKM. This CDR3 has 16 residues. After removal of 6 bases from V and 2 bases from J, the junction contained 9 bases not matched to a gene. The CDR3 DNA sequence: TGTGCCAGCAGCTTCACTAGCGGCGCTCCCTACAATGAGCAGTTCTTC. It codes for CASSFTSGAPYNEQFF.

The chain couples TRBV21-1 to TRBJ2-7; TRBD1 is taken as the D call from the table, unchecked against the DNA. TRBV21-1 is described as a pseudogene. The CDR3 has 16 amino acids. The CDR3 DNA is TGTGCCAGCAGCAAAACCCCAGGACAGGGGAAGCACGAGCAGTACTTC. This gives the protein CASSKTPGQGKHEQYF.

The CDR3 region is CASRPALYGYTF. CDR3 DNA sequence: TGTGCCAGCAGACCCGCCCTCTATGGCTACACCTTC. This rearrangement joins TRBV12-3 or TRBV12-4 to TRBJ1-2, with unresolved D. The CDR3 is 12 amino acids. The V end lost 6 bases, the J end lost 4 bases, and 9 bases lay between the germline ends.

The V and J genes are TRBV19 and TRBJ1-2; D may be TRBD1 (6 bases). V lost 1 base and J lost 6, with 9 bases in between. The CDR3 runs to 13 residues. From germline, CDR1 is LNHDA and CDR2 SQIVND (reference sequence). In DNA, the CDR3 is TGTGCCAGTAGTATAGCGGGGGGCGATGGCTACACCTTC. Protein: CASSIAGGDGYTF.

This clone was detected only once. The chain carries TRBV6-1 and TRBJ2-2; the D gene is possibly TRBD2 (7 bases). CDR1 and CDR2 (germline): MNHNS, SASEGT. Trimming took 2 bases from V and 4 from J, leaving 14 bases between them. The CDR3 is made up of 16 amino acids. CDR3 region: CASSEMGAGATGELFF. CDR3 DNA: TGTGCCAGCAGTGAAATGGGGGCGGGAGCCACCGGGGAGCTGTTTTTT.

The genes are TRBV28 and TRBJ2-1; 9 nucleotides agree with TRBD1. This CDR3 region has 15 residues. The germline gives CDR1 MDHEN, CDR2 SYDVKM. Germline trimming cut 6 bases from V and 6 bases from J; bases unmatched to any gene: 9. This chain's CDR3 is CASRTPGQGSNEQFF. As DNA, the CDR3 is TGTGCCAGCAGGACGCCGGGACAGGGCTCCAATGAGCAGTTCTTC. The full variable domain, rest sourced from reference TRBV28 and TRBJ2-1, is DVKVTQSSRYLVKRTGEKVFLECVQDMDHENMFWYRQDPGLGLRLIYFSYDVKMKEKGDIPEGYSVSREKKERFSLILESASTNQTSMYLCASRTPGQGSNEQFFGPGTRLTVL.

V gene TRBV5-1 combines with J gene TRBJ2-1; 8 positions match TRBD2. J lost 2 bases, V lost 1 base, and 2 bases had no gene match. The CDR3 loop spans 15 amino acids. Germline V gene lookup returns CDR1 SGHRS and CDR2 YFSETQ. CDR3 sequence (DNA): TGCGCCAGCAGCTTGACTAGCGGACCCTACAATGAGCAGTTCTTC. This codes for CASSLTSGPYNEQFF. Looking up the rest from reference TRBV5-1 and TRBJ2-1 gives the full variable domain: KAGVTQTPRYLIKTRGQQVTLSCSPISGHRSVSWYQQTPGQGLQFLFEYFSETQRNKGNFPGRFSGRQFSNSRSEMNVSTLELGDSALYLCASSLTSGPYNEQFFGPGTRLTVL.

This clone appeared once. This rearrangement joins TRBV2 to TRBJ1-2; TRBD1 matches 8 bases. CDR3 length equals 13 residues. Germline V gene sequence: CDR1 SNHLY, CDR2 FYNNEI. Trimming at V came to 9 bases and at J to 6 bases, leaving 9 bases not matched to a gene. CDR3 sequence reads: CARKTGELNGYTF. Here the CDR3 DNA reads TGTGCCAGAAAGACAGGGGAGTTAAATGGCTACACCTTC.

V and J are TRBV5-6 and TRBJ1-2, with D unresolved. The CDR3 extends over 14 amino acids. V dropped 2 bases and J dropped 2 bases, with 10 bases sitting between them. Germline V gene sequence: CDR1 SGHDT, CDR2 YYEEEE. The CDR3 loop reads CASSLKQINYGYTF. CDR3 nucleotide sequence: TGTGCCAGCAGCTTAAAACAGATAAACTATGGCTACACCTTC.

The genes are TRBV27 and TRBJ2-3, with D maybe TRBD2 (6 bases). Trimming removed 8 bases from V and 5 bases from J, with 20 bases in between. This CDR3 is 15 amino acids long. The germline V gene encodes CDR1 MNHEY and CDR2 SMNVEV (reference sequence). The CDR3 DNA is TGTGCCAGCGCGGGGACGGGAACTCCGGGAGATACGCAGTATTTT. Its protein product is CASAGTGTPGDTQYF.